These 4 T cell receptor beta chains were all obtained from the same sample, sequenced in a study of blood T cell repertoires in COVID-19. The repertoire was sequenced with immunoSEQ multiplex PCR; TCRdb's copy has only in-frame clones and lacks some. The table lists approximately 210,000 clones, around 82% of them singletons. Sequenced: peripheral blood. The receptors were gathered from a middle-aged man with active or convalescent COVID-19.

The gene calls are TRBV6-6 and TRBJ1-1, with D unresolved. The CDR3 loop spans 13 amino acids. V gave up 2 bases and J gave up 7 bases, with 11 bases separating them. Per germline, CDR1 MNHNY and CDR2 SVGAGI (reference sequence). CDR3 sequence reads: CASSYEGTNEAFF. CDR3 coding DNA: TGTGCCAGCAGTTACGAGGGTACGAATGAAGCTTTCTTT.

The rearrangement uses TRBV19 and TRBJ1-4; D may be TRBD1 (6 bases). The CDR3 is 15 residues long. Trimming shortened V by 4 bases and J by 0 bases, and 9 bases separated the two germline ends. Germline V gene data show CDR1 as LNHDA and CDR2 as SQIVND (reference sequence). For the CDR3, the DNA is TGTGCCAGTAGTACCAGGACAGCAACTAATGAAAAACTGTTTTTT. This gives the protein CASSTRTATNEKLFF.

Written as DNA, the CDR3 is TGTGCCAGCAGTCACCAGGGGGGTCTCTCCTACGAGCAGTACTTC. Translating it yields CASSHQGGLSYEQYF. V gene TRBV6-5 combines with J gene TRBJ2-7, with D maybe TRBD1 (7 bases). This CDR3 contains 15 residues. V was pared by 5 bases and J by 0 bases, with 14 bases between. Germline lookup yields CDR1 MNHEY and CDR2 SVGAGI.

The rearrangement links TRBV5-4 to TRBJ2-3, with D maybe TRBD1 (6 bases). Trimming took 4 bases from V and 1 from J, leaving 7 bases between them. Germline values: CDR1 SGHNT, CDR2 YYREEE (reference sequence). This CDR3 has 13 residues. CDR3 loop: CASSAGGTDTQYF. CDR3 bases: TGTGCCAGCAGCGCAGGGGGCACAGATACGCAGTATTTT. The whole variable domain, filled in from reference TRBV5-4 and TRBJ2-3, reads ETGVTQSPTHLIKTRGQQVTLRCSSQSGHNTVSWYQQALGQGPQFIFQYYREEENGRGNFPPRFSGLQFPNYSSELNVNALELDDSALYLCASSAGGTDTQYFGPGTRLTVL.